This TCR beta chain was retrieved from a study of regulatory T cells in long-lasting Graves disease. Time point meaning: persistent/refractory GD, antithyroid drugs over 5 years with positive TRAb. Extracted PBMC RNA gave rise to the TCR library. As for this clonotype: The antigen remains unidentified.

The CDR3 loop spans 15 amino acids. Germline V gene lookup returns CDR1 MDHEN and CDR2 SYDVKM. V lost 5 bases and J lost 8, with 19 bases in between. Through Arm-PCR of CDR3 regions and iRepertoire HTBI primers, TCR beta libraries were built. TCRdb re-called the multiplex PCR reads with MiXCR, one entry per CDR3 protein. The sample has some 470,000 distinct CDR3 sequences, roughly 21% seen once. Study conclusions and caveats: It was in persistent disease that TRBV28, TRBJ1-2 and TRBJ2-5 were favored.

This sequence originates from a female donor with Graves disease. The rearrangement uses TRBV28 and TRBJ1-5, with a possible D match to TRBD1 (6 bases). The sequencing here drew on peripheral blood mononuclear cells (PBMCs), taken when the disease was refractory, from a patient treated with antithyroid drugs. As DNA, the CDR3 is TGTGCCAGCAGTCCTGGGGACAACCCGTGGGAGCCCCAGCATTTT. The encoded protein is CASSPGDNPWEPQHF.